Listed below are T cell receptor beta chains from one sample, sequenced in a study of T cells in narcolepsy. The data were produced by immunoSEQ multiplex PCR, yet TCRdb's version contains in-frame clones alone and is incomplete. The table has tens of thousands of clones, approximately 84% seen once. Sequencing was done on a sample of CD45RA- memory CD4+ T cells from PBMCs. All receptors come from a human donor with narcolepsy. Both conserved end residues are part of each CDR3. D genes are given only for firm matches. Not all rows give a size; the values are once, few, many and, for expanded clones, a class.

CDR3aa	CDR3nt	d_gene	v_gene	j_gene	abundance
CASSGRKTIATNEKLFF	TGTGCCAGCAGTGGGCGCAAGACGATTGCAACTAATGAAAAACTGTTTTTT	-	TRBV6-1	TRBJ1-4	-
CASSDRDRGNQPQHF	TGTGCCAGCAGTGACCGGGACAGGGGAAATCAGCCCCAGCATTTT	TRBD1	TRBV6-1	TRBJ1-5	-
CSVYTTGEAFF	TGCAGCGTTTATACCACGGGAGAAGCTTTCTTT	-	TRBV29-1	TRBJ1-1	-
CASSGQTGQPQHF	TGTGCCAGCTCGGGACAAACAGGCCAGCCCCAGCATTTT	-	TRBV28	TRBJ1-5	-
CASSLVQASYNEQFF	TGTGCCAGCAGCTTAGTCCAGGCCTCCTACAATGAGCAGTTCTTC	-	TRBV11-3	TRBJ2-1	-
CASRSGGDTQYF	TGTGCCAGCAGGTCCGGTGGAGATACGCAGTATTTT	-	TRBV25-1	TRBJ2-3	few
CASSTDGGNQPQHF	TGTGCCAGCAGCACCGACGGAGGCAATCAGCCCCAGCATTTT	-	TRBV5-4	TRBJ1-5	-
CASSFRQGLFSYEQYF	TGTGCCAGCAGCTTTCGACAGGGCTTGTTCTCCTACGAGCAGTACTTC	TRBD1	TRBV5-4	TRBJ2-7	-
CASSPRRTTNTDTQYF	TGTGCCAGCTCACCTCGGCGGACTACTAACACAGATACGCAGTATTTT	-	TRBV18	TRBJ2-3	once
CASGIQGSGSYEQYF	TGTGCCAGCGGAATACAGGGTAGCGGGTCCTACGAGCAGTACTTC	-	TRBV28	TRBJ2-7	-
CASSDRYQTGELFF	TGCGCCAGCAGTGATAGGTATCAAACCGGGGAGCTGTTTTTT	-	TRBV10-1	TRBJ2-2	-
CASSLAGQSSYEQYF	TGTGCCAGCAGCTTAGCAGGACAGAGCTCCTACGAGCAGTACTTC	-	TRBV11-2	TRBJ2-7	-
CASSLVRGDGYTF	TGTGCCAGCAGCTTGGTTCGGGGGGATGGCTACACCTTC	-	TRBV7-9	TRBJ1-2	-
CASSPGLTPGRVFF	TGTGCCAGCAGCCCGGGGTTGACTCCGGGGCGGGTTTTCTTT	-	TRBV28	TRBJ1-1	-
CASRLAGGPNTQYF	TGTGCCAGCAGACTAGCGGGAGGGCCAAATACGCAGTATTTT	TRBD2	TRBV28	TRBJ2-3	-
CASSLTTGARVYEQYF	TGTGCCAGCAGCCTAACGACTGGGGCTAGGGTGTACGAGCAGTACTTC	-	TRBV13	TRBJ2-7	-
CASSETGENEKLFF	TGTGCCAGCAGTGAAACAGGCGAAAATGAAAAACTGTTTTTT	-	TRBV5-6	TRBJ1-4	-
CASSLVSSNEQFF	TGTGCCAGCAGCTTAGTCTCCAGCAATGAGCAGTTCTTC	-	TRBV11-3	TRBJ2-1	-
CASSLARNTEAFF	TGTGCCAGCAGCTTAGCCAGGAACACTGAAGCTTTCTTT	-	TRBV11-2	TRBJ1-1	-
CASSQDTSYGYTF	TGTGCCAGCTCACAGGACACAAGCTATGGCTACACCTTC	-	TRBV18	TRBJ1-2	once
CASSLGPGKLGIQYF	TGTGCCAGCAGTTTGGGGCCAGGGAAGCTGGGCATTCAGTACTTC	-	TRBV28	TRBJ2-4	once
CASRPGPTPGYTF	TGTGCCAGCCGCCCTGGCCCCACTCCCGGCTACACCTTC	-	TRBV28	TRBJ1-2	-
CASSSQGSTEAFF	TGTGCCAGTAGTTCACAGGGGAGCACTGAAGCTTTCTTT	TRBD1	TRBV19	TRBJ1-1	-
CASSFRSGLGNEQFF	TGTGCCAGCAGTTTCCGGTCGGGTTTGGGGAATGAGCAGTTCTTC	-	TRBV28	TRBJ2-1	-
CASSAGAGGHYEQYF	TGTGCCAGCAGCGCTGGTGCGGGCGGCCACTACGAGCAGTACTTC	-	TRBV9	TRBJ2-7	few
CARSLTSSGSGNTIYF	TGTGCCAGAAGCTTGACCTCCTCCGGCTCTGGAAACACCATATATTTT	-	TRBV7-5	TRBJ1-3	-
CASSSTSSNTGELFF	TGTGCCAGCAGCTCGACTTCATCGAACACCGGGGAGCTGTTTTTT	-	TRBV7-9	TRBJ2-2	-
CASGTPYEQYF	TGTGCCAGCGGGACGCCCTACGAGCAGTACTTC	-	TRBV28	TRBJ2-7	-
CASSEHGSDTGELFF	TGTGCCAGCAGTGAACACGGGAGTGACACCGGGGAGCTGTTTTTT	-	TRBV2	TRBJ2-2	-
CSARRPPYEQYF	TGCAGCGCCAGGAGGCCCCCCTACGAGCAGTACTTC	-	TRBV29-1	TRBJ2-7	-
CASSMLRGADRGHYEQYF	TGTGCCAGTAGTATGTTAAGAGGGGCGGACAGGGGGCACTACGAGCAGTACTTC	TRBD1	TRBV19	TRBJ2-7	-
CASSVRDTANYGYTF	TGCGCCAGCAGCGTCCGGGACACCGCTAACTATGGCTACACCTTC	-	TRBV5-1	TRBJ1-2	-
CASSLYGTGELFF	TGTGCCAGCAGCTTATACGGCACCGGGGAGCTGTTTTTT	-	TRBV7-3	TRBJ2-2	-
CASSYIEQYNEQFF	TGCGCCAGCAGCTATATCGAACAGTACAATGAGCAGTTCTTC	-	TRBV5-1	TRBJ2-1	-
CAISFGGRRTDTQYF	TGTGCCATCAGTTTTGGCGGGAGAAGGACAGATACGCAGTATTTT	TRBD2	TRBV10-3	TRBJ2-3	-
CASSPRTGLYGYTF	TGCGCCAGCAGCCCCCGGACAGGTTTATATGGCTACACCTTC	TRBD1	TRBV4-1	TRBJ1-2	-
CASSVTGVDTGELFF	TGCGCCAGCAGCGTTACAGGGGTGGACACCGGGGAGCTGTTTTTT	TRBD1	TRBV9	TRBJ2-2	-
CASSIPGTGGETQYF	TGTGCCAGTAGTATACCCGGAACGGGGGGGGAGACCCAGTACTTC	TRBD2	TRBV19	TRBJ2-5	once
CASSFGNYEQYF	TGTGCCAGCAGCTTTGGGAATTACGAGCAGTACTTC	-	TRBV11-2	TRBJ2-7	-
CASSLDRGVGELFF	TGTGCCAGCAGCTTGGACAGGGGTGTCGGGGAGCTGTTTTTT	TRBD1	TRBV7-2	TRBJ2-2	few